This TCR beta chain was sequenced during a study of cytomegalovirus exposure and HLA in healthy donors. The study, taken as a whole, reports: Compared with the roughly 700-donor mean, an Asian-associated ancestry cluster reportedly had fewer N-insertions, according to a later analysis. Cytomegalovirus association was listed for approximately 150 TCR beta chains. Later analysis found that TCR beta chains associated with HLA were more clonally expanded than other, equally common chains.

The CDR3 covers 15 residues. The V end was cut by 3 bases, the J end by 3 bases, with 12 bases between. CDR1 and CDR2 (germline): KGHSH, LQKENI. This clone appeared a few times. Its antigen is still unknown. 13 Jbeta primers and 60 Vbeta primers were used for the PCR. Data came from immunoSEQ multiplex PCR; TCRdb stores just in-frame clones and leaves some out. The table records some 150,000 clones, about 72% of them present only once. The sequenced material came from PBMCs. The rearrangement uses TRBV18 and TRBJ2-1; D is perhaps TRBD2 (5 bases). The TCR was taken from a man aged 55 to 69 in good health and CMV-seronegative. The CDR3 DNA reads as TGTGCCAGCTCACCTCGCGGACTGAGCTACAATGAGCAGTTCTTC. This gives the protein CASSPRGLSYNEQFF.